Sequencing of this TCR beta chain was carried out in a study of early stage breast cancer tumors. On the study more broadly: Each sample averaged roughly 10-fold read coverage.

The table came from immunoSEQ multiplex PCR; TCRdb's copy has only in-frame clones and leaves some out. Among some 4,500 clones listed, roughly two thirds were seen once. Per germline, CDR1 SGHRS and CDR2 YFSETQ. The CDR3 has 17 amino acids. The J segment lost 0 bases and the V segment lost 4 bases, leaving 9 bases of the junction unmatched. This receptor was taken from a person between 45 and 65 years old with breast cancer. The rearrangement joins TRBV5-1 to TRBJ1-1; 10 bases align to TRBD1. Sequencing was carried out using breast tumor tissue. CDR3 in amino acids: CASSLGGTGDLNTEAFF. In DNA form, the CDR3 reads TGCGCCAGCAGCCTGGGGGGGACAGGGGACTTGAACACTGAAGCTTTCTTT.